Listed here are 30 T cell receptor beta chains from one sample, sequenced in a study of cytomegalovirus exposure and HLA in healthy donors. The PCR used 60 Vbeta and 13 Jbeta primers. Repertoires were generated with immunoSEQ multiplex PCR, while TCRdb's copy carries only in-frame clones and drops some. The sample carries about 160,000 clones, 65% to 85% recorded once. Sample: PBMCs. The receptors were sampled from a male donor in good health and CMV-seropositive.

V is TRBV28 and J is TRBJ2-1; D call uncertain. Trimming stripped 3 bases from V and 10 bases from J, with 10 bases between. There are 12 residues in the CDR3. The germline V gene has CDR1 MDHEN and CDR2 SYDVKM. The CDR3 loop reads CASSFSVREQFF. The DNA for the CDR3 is TGTGCCAGCAGTTTCAGTGTCAGAGAGCAGTTCTTC.

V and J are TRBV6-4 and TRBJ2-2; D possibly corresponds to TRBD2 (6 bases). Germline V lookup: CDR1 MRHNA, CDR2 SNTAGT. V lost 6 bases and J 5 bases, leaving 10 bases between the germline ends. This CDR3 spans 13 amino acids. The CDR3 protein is CASSDGTTGELFF. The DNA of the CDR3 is TGTGCCAGCAGCGACGGGACTACCGGGGAGCTGTTTTTT.

The CDR3 reads CASSDGGQGGEKLFF. In nucleotides, the CDR3 is TGTGCCAGCAGTGATGGGGGACAGGGAGGTGAAAAACTGTTTTTT. The genes are TRBV25-1 and TRBJ1-4; 9 bases match TRBD1. CDR3 length: 15 amino acids. CDR1 and CDR2 from the germline V gene are MGHDK and SYGVNS. The junction had 6 bases not matched to a gene; V was cut back by 3 bases and J by 7 bases.

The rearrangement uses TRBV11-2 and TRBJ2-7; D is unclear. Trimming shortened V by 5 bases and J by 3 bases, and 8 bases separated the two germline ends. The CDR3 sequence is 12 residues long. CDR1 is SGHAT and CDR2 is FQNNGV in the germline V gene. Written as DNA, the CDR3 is TGTGCCAGCAGCCAAGCACTCTACGAGCAGTACTTC. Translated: CASSQALYEQYF.

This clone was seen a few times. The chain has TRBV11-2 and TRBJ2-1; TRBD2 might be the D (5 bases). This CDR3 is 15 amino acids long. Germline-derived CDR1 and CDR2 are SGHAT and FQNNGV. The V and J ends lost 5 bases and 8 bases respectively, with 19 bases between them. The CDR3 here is CASSLGLRGGDEQFF. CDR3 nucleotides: TGTGCCAGCAGCCTCGGACTCCGAGGAGGCGATGAGCAGTTCTTC.

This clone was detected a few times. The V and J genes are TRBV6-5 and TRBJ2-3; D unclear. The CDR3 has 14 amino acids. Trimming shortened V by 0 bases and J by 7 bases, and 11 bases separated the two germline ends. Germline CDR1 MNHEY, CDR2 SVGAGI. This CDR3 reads CASSYSGWRNTQYF. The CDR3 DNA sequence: TGTGCCAGCAGTTACTCGGGTTGGCGGAATACGCAGTATTTT.

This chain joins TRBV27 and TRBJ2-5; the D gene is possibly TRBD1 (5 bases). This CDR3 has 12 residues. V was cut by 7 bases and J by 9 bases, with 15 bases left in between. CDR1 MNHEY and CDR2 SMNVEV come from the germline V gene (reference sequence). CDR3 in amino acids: CASNSPWGAQYF. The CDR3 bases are TGTGCCAGCAACTCCCCTTGGGGCGCCCAGTACTTC.

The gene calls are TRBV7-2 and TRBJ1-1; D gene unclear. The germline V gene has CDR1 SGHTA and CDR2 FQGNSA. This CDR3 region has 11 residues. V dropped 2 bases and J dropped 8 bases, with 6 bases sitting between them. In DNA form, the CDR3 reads TGTGCCAGCAGCTTACTACGAGAAGCTTTCTTT. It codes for CASSLLREAFF.

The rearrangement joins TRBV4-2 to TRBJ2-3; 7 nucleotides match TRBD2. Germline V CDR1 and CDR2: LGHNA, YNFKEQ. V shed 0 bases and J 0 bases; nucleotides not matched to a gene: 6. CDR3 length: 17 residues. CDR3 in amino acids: CASSQDGGGTSTDTQYF. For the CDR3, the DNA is TGTGCCAGCAGCCAAGATGGCGGGGGTACTAGCACAGATACGCAGTATTTT.

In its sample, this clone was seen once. The CDR3 bases are TGTGCCAGCAGTTGGGACAGGTGGTATGGCTACACCTTC. Amino acids: CASSWDRWYGYTF. The rearrangement uses TRBV27 and TRBJ1-2; 8 bases map to TRBD1. After removal of 4 bases from V and 5 bases from J, the junction contained 3 bases not matched to a gene. The germline V gene has CDR1 MNHEY and CDR2 SMNVEV (reference sequence). The CDR3 consists of 13 residues.

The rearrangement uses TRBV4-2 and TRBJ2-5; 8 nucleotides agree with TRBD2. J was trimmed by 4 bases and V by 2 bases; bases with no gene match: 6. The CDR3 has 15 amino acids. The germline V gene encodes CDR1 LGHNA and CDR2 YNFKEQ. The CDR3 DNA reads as TGTGCCAGCAGCCAAACTAGCGGAATGGGAGAGACCCAGTACTTC. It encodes CASSQTSGMGETQYF.

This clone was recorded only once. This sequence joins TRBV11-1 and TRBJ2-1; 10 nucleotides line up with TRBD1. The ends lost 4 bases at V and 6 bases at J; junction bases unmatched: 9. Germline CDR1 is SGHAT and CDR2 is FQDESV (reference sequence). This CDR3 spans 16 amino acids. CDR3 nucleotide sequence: TGTGCCAGCAGCTCTCGGGACAGGGGTCGGTTCAATGAGCAGTTCTTC. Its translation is CASSSRDRGRFNEQFF. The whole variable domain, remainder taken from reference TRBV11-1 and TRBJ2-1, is EAEVAQSPRYKITEKSQAVAFWCDPISGHATLYWYRQILGQGPELLVQFQDESVVDDSQLPKDRFSAERLKGVDSTLKIQPAELGDSAMYLCASSSRDRGRFNEQFFGPGTRLTVL.

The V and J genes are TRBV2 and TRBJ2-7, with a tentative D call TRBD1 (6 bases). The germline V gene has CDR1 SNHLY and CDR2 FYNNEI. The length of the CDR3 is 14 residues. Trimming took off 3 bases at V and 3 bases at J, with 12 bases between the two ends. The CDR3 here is CASSENQGNYEQYF. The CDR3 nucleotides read TGTGCCAGCAGTGAGAACCAGGGGAACTACGAGCAGTACTTC. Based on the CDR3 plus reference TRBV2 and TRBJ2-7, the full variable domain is EPEVTQTPSHQVTQMGQEVILRCVPISNHLYFYWYRQILGQKVEFLVSFYNNEISEKSEIFDDQFSVERPDGSNFTLKIRSTKLEDSAMYFCASSENQGNYEQYFGPGTRLTVT.

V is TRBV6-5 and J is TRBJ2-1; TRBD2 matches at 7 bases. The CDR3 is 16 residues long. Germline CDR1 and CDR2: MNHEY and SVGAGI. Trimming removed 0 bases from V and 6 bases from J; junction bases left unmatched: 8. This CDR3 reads CASSYSQSGKGNEQFF. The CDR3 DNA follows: TGTGCCAGCAGTTACTCTCAGAGCGGGAAAGGCAATGAGCAGTTCTTC.

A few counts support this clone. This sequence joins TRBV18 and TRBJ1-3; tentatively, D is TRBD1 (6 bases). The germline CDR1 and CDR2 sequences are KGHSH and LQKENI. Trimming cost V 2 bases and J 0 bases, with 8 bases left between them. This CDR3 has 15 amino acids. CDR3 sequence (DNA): TGTGCCAGCTCACCAAACAGGGTCTCTGGAAACACCATATATTTT. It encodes CASSPNRVSGNTIYF.

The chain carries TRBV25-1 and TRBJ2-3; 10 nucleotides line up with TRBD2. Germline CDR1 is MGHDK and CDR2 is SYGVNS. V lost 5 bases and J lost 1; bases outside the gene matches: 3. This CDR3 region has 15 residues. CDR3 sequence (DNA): TGTGCCAGCAGTATAGCGGGAGGTCGCACAGATACGCAGTATTTT. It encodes CASSIAGGRTDTQYF.

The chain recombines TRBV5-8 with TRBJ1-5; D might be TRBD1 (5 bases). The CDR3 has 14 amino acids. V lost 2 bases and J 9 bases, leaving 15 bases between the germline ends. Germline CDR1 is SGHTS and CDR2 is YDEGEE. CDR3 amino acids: CASSLGAEVGPQHF. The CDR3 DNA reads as TGTGCCAGCAGCTTAGGGGCCGAGGTAGGGCCCCAGCATTTT.

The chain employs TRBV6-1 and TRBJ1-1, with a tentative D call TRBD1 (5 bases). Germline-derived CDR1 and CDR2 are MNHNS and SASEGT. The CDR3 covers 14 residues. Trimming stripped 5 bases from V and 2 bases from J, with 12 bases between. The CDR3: CASSHRRGNTEAFF. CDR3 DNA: TGTGCCAGCAGTCACAGAAGGGGTAACACTGAAGCTTTCTTT.

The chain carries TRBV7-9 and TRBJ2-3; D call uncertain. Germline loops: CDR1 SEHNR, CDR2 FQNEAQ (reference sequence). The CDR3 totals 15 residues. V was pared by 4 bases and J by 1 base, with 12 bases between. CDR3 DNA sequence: TGTGCCAGCAGCTACATGAGAGGCCGCACAGATACGCAGTATTTT. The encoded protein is CASSYMRGRTDTQYF.

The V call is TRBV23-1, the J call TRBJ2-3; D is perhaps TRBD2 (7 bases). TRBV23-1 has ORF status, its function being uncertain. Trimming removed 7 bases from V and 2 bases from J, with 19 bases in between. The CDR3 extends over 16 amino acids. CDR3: CASIHNGGRPTDTQYF. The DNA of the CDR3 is TGCGCCAGCATCCATAACGGGGGGCGCCCCACAGATACGCAGTATTTT.

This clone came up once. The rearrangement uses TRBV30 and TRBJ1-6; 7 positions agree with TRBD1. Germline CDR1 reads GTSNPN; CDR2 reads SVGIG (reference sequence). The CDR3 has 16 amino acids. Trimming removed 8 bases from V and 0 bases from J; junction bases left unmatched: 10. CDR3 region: CARDGGQSSYNSPLHF. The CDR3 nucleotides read TGTGCCCGTGATGGGGGACAGAGCTCCTATAATTCACCCCTCCACTTT.

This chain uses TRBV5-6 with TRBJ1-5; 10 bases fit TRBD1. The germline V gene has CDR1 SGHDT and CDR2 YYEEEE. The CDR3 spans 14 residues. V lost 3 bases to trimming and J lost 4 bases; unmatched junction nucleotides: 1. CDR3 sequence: CASSWTGGNQPQHF. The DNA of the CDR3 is TGTGCCAGCAGCTGGACAGGGGGAAATCAGCCCCAGCATTTT.

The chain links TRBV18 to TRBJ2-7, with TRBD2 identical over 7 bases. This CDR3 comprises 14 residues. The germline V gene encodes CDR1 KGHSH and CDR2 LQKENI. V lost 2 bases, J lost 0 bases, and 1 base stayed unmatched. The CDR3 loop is CASSPASGSYEQYF. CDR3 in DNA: TGTGCCAGCTCACCAGCTAGCGGCTCCTACGAGCAGTACTTC.

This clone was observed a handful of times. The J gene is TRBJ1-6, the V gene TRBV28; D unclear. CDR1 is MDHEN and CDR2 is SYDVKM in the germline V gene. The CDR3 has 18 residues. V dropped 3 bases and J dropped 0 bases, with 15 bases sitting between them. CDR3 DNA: TGTGCCAGCAGTTTGCCGGGGTTCCAGAGCTCCTATAATTCACCCCTCCACTTT. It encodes CASSLPGFQSSYNSPLHF.

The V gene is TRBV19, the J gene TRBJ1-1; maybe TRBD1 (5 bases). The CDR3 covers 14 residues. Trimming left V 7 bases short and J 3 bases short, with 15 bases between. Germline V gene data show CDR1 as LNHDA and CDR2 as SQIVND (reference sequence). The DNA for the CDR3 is TGTGCCAGTATTGCCTCGCGGGGGGACACTGAAGCTTTCTTT. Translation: CASIASRGDTEAFF. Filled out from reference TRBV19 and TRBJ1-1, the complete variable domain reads DGGITQSPKYLFRKEGQNVTLSCEQNLNHDAMYWYRQDPGQGLRLIYYSQIVNDFQKGDIAEGYSVSREKKESFPLTVTSAQKNPTAFYLCASIASRGDTEAFFGQGTRLTVV.

Here the CDR3 DNA reads TGTGCCAGTAGTATAGGCGGGAGAGGCGAGACCCAGTACTTC. Residues: CASSIGGRGETQYF. V and J are TRBV19 and TRBJ2-5; 7 nucleotides agree with TRBD2. The CDR3 loop spans 14 amino acids. The germline V gene encodes CDR1 LNHDA and CDR2 SQIVND (reference sequence). The ends lost 1 base at V and 5 bases at J; junction bases unmatched: 4.

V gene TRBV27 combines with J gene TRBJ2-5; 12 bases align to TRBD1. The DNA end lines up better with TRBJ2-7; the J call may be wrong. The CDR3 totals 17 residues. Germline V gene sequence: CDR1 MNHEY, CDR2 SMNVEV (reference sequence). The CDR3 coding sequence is TGTGCCAGCAGGGGACAGGGGGCGGTTAGCGGCTACTACGAGCAGTACTTC. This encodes CASRGQGAVSGYYEQYF.

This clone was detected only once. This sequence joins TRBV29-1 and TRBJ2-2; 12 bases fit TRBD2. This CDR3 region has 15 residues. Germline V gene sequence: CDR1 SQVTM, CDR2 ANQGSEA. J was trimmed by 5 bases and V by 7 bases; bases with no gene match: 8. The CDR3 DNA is TGCAGCGCTGCCCTAGCGGGAGGGCGAACCGGGGAGCTGTTTTTT. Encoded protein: CSAALAGGRTGELFF.

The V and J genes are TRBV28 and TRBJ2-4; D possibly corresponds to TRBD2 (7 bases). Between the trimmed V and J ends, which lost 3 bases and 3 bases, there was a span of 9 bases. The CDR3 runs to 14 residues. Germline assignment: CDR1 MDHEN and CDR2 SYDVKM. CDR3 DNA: TGTGCCAGCAGTTTGAGGGGGGGCAAAAACATTCAGTACTTC. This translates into CASSLRGGKNIQYF.

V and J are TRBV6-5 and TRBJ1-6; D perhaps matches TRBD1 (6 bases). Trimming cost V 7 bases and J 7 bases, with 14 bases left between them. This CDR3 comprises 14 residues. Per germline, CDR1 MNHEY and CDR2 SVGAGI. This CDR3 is CASTGTYGNSPLHF. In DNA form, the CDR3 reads TGTGCCAGCACGGGGACATATGGCAATTCACCCCTCCACTTT.